This TCR beta chain was captured in a study of blood T cell repertoires in COVID-19. Across the whole study: Samples of COVID-19 (acute and convalescent) were obtained from the United States, Italy and Spain. From T cells, B-cell-depleted T cells, or PBMCs came the material, which was cDNA or gDNA.

V lost 5 bases to trimming and J lost 5 bases; unmatched junction nucleotides: 7. In germline, CDR1 is MNHEY, CDR2 SMNVEV (reference sequence). CDR3 length equals 15 residues. In the original analysis: Amplified reference gene primers provided the basis for estimating nucleated cell counts. Some clones are missing from TCRdb's copy, which holds only in-frame ones; the method was immunoSEQ multiplex PCR. That table supplies the V and J calls and clone size; D and trimming were determined from the DNA. The top ten hold approximately 9% of the sample, which has under 130,000 clones, about four fifths seen once.

The chain carries TRBV27 and TRBJ1-4; 8 bases are a match to TRBD1. The sequence derives from a woman in her seventies with acute or convalescent COVID-19. The sequencing input was peripheral blood. This CDR3 reads CASSPTTGDNEKLFF. CDR3 DNA sequence: TGTGCCAGCAGTCCAACGACAGGGGACAATGAAAAACTGTTTTTT.